Listed here is a single T cell receptor (beta chain). As yet, its antigen is unknown. These data belong to a study of CXCR3-negative and CXCR3-positive naive CD8 T cells. The wider study: The dataset comprises some 150 million TRB reads in total, with about 1.5 +/- 0.3 million reads per library.

Carrying UMI labels, the TRB cDNA libraries were prepared through 5' RACE. TCRdb reanalyzed the 5' RACE reads, giving one entry per CDR3 protein sequence and no DNA. This listing includes fewer than 95,000 distinct CDR3 sequences. The germline gives CDR1 MNHEY, CDR2 SVGAGI. The CDR3 contains 15 residues. Regarding the study as a whole: Cryopreservation partially decreased CXCR3 expression, and most assays used fresh PBMCs.

The sequence was collected from a human donor in good health. Some clones in this sample may be carry-over from other donors' samples. Sequenced: naive CXCR3- CD8+ T cells from blood. Noted subset: CD45RO-CCR7+CD27+CD95- naive CD8+ T cells lacking CXCR3 (TNR3-). J is TRBJ1-3 and V is TRBV6-5; lacking DNA, the TRBD1 call made by TCRdb goes unchecked. This CDR3 reads CASTVDRGFGNTIYF.